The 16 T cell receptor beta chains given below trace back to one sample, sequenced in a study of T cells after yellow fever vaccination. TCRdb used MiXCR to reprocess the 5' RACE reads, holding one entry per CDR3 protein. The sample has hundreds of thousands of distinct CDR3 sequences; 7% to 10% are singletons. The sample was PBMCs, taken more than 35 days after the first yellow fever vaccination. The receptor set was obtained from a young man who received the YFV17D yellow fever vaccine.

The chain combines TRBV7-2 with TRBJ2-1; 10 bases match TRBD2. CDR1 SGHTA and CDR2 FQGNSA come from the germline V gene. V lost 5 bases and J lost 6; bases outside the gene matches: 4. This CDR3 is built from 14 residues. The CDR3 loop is CASSLSGGINEQFF. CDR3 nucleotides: TGTGCCAGCAGCCTTAGCGGGGGGATCAATGAGCAGTTCTTC. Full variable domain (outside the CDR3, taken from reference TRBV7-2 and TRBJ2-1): GAGVSQSPSNKVTEKGKDVELRCDPISGHTALYWYRQSLGQGLEFLIYFQGNSAPDKSGLPSDRFSAERTGGSVSTLTIQRTQQEDSAVYLCASSLSGGINEQFFGPGTRLTVL.

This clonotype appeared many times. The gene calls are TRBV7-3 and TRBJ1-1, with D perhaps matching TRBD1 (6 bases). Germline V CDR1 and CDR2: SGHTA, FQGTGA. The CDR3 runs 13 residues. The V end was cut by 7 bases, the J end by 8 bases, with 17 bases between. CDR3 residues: CASKDPGAREAFF. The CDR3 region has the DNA TGTGCCAGCAAGGATCCGGGGGCCCGGGAAGCTTTCTTT.

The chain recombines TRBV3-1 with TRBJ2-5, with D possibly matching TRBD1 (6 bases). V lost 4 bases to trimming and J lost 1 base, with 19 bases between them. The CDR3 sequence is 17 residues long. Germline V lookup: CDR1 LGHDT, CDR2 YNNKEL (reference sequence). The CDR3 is CASSPPKGQQGQETQYF. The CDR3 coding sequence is TGTGCCAGCAGCCCACCAAAAGGACAGCAGGGCCAAGAGACCCAGTACTTC.

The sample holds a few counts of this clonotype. The CDR3 sequence is CASSPETVSDTQYF. In DNA form, the CDR3 reads TGTGCCAGCAGCCCCGAGACGGTATCGGATACGCAGTATTTT. The chain carries TRBV7-2 and TRBJ2-3; D gene ambiguous. CDR1 and CDR2 (germline): SGHTA, FQGNSA. CDR3 size: 14 residues. Trimming took 5 bases from V and 6 from J, leaving 15 bases between them.

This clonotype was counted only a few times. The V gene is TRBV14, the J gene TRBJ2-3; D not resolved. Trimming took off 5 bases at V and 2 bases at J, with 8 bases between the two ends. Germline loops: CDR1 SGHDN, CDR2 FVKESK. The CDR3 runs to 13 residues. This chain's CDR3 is CASSELLTDTQYF. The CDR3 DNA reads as TGTGCCAGCAGCGAACTCCTCACAGATACGCAGTATTTT.

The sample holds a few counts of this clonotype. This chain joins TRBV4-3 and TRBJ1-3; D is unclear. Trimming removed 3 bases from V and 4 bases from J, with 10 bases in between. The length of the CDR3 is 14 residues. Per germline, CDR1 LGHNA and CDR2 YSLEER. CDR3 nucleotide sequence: TGCGCCAGCAGCCAGGAGGGTTTCGGAAACACCATATATTTT. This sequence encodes CASSQEGFGNTIYF.

The CDR3 DNA sequence: TGTGCCAGCACAAACCGGGACAGGGGGCACGAGCAGTACGTC. This codes for CASTNRDRGHEQYV. V usage is TRBV27 and J usage is TRBJ2-7, with 12 bases lining up with TRBD1. V was pared by 7 bases and J by 5 bases, with 6 bases of the junction left unmatched. CDR3 length: 14 amino acids. Per germline, CDR1 MNHEY and CDR2 SMNVEV (reference sequence).

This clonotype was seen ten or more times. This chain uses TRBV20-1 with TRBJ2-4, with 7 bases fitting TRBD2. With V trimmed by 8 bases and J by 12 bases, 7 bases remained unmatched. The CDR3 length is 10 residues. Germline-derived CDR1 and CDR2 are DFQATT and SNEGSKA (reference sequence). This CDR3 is CSSERGSQYF. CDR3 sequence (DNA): TGCAGTAGCGAGCGGGGAAGTCAGTACTTC.

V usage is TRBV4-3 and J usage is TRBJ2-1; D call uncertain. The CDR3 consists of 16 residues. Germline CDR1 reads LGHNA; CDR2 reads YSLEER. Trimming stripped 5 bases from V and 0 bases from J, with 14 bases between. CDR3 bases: TGCGCCAGCAGCGGCCTTGTCCTTAGCTCCTACAATGAGCAGTTCTTC. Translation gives CASSGLVLSSYNEQFF.

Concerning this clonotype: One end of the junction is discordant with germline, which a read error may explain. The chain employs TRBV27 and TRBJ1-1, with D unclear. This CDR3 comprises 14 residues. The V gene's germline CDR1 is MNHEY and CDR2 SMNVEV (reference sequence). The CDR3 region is CASSLYLGGSATSF. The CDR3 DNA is TGTGCCAGCAGTTTATATTTGGGAGGCTCGGCCACCTCATTT.

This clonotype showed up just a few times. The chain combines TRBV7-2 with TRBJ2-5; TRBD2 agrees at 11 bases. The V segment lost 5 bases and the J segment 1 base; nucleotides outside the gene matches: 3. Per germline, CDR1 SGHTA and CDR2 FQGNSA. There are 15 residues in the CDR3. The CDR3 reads CASSGLAGLQETQYF. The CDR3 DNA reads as TGTGCCAGCAGCGGACTAGCGGGCCTCCAAGAGACCCAGTACTTC.

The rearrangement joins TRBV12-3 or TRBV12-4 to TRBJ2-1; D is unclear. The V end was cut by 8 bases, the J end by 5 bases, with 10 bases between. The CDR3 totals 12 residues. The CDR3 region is CASSPPHNEQFF. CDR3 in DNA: TGTGCCAGCTCCCCGCCCCACAATGAGCAGTTCTTC.

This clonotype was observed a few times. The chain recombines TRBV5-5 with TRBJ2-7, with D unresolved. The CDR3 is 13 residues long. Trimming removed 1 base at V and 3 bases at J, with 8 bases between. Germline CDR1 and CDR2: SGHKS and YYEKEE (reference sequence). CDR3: CASSLLPSYEQYF. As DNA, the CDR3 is TGTGCCAGCAGCTTGTTGCCTAGCTACGAGCAGTACTTC.

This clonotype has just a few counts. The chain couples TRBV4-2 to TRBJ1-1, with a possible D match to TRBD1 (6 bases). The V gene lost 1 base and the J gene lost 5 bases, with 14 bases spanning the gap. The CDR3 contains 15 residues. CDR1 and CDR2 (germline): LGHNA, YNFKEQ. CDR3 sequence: CASSQGDGGLTEAFF. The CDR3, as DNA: TGTGCCAGCAGCCAAGGAGACGGGGGCTTAACTGAAGCTTTCTTT.

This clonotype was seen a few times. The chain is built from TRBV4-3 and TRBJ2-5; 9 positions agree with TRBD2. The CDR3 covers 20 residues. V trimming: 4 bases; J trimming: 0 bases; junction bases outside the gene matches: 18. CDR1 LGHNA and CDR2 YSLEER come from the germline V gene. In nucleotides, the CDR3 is TGCGCCAGCAGCCTGGGCCAGGCTAGCGGGGCTTTTTGGCACCAAGAGACCCAGTACTTC. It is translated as CASSLGQASGAFWHQETQYF.

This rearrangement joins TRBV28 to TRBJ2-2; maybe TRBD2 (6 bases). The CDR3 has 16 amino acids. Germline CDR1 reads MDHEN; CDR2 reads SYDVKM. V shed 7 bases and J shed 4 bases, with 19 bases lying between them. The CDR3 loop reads CASIQSGFPGTGELFF. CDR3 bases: TGTGCCAGCATCCAAAGCGGGTTCCCGGGCACCGGGGAGCTGTTTTTT.